Presented here are 20 T cell receptor beta chains from one specimen sequenced in a study of cytomegalovirus exposure and HLA in healthy donors. The study ran its PCR with 60 Vbeta and 13 Jbeta primers. Using immunoSEQ multiplex PCR, the repertoire was profiled, and TCRdb retains in-frame clones only, with some absent. The top ten clones hold roughly 1.6% of a sample with 150,000 to 200,000 clones, around 83% of them seen once. Input material: PBMCs. These receptors were collected from a woman under 30 in good health and CMV-seronegative.

CDR3 residues: CSVEPHIPHRRNYNEQFF. The CDR3 DNA reads TGCAGCGTTGAGCCCCACATTCCCCACCGAAGAAACTACAATGAGCAGTTCTTC. The chain couples TRBV29-1 to TRBJ2-1; D uncertain. CDR1 is SQVTM, CDR2 ANQGSEA, per germline. This CDR3 contains 18 residues. The V and J ends lost 3 bases and 3 bases respectively, with 24 bases between them.

This clone was recorded once. The chain links TRBV6-5 to TRBJ1-4; D not resolved. Germline V gene data show CDR1 as MNHEY and CDR2 as SVGAGI. Trimming cost V 5 bases and J 4 bases, with 11 bases left between them. This CDR3 spans 14 amino acids. CDR3 loop: CASSRGQLNEKLFF. CDR3 in DNA: TGTGCCAGCAGTCGCGGGCAGCTTAATGAAAAACTGTTTTTT.

The chain employs TRBV19 and TRBJ2-3; 9 bases are a match to TRBD1. V gave up 7 bases and J gave up 3 bases; unmatched junction bases: 2. The CDR3 length is 13 residues. Looked up from germline, CDR1 is LNHDA and CDR2 is SQIVND (reference sequence). The CDR3 here is CASTGTGTDTQYF. The CDR3 bases are TGTGCCAGTACCGGGACAGGGACAGATACGCAGTATTTT.

The rearrangement links TRBV30 to TRBJ1-1; 8 bases match TRBD1. This CDR3 has 15 amino acids. Germline V lookup: CDR1 GTSNPN, CDR2 SVGIG (reference sequence). The ends lost 1 base at V and 1 base at J; junction bases unmatched: 5. CDR3 sequence (DNA): TGTGCCTGGAGTGCCGGACAGGGACCGAACACTGAAGCTTTCTTT. Protein sequence: CAWSAGQGPNTEAFF.

V gene TRBV4-1 combines with J gene TRBJ2-1, with 8 bases fitting TRBD2. V lost 4 bases and J lost 6; bases outside the gene matches: 5. Germline CDR1 MGHRA, CDR2 YSYEKL. There are 14 residues in the CDR3. The CDR3 bases are TGCGCCAGCAGCCTAAATCTAGCGGGCAATGAGCAGTTCTTC. Its protein product is CASSLNLAGNEQFF.

This chain links TRBV5-6 with TRBJ1-5, with 7 bases that match TRBD1. J gave up 2 bases and V 0 bases, and 5 bases lay outside the gene matches. The CDR3 is 16 amino acids. From germline, CDR1 is SGHDT and CDR2 YYEEEE. The CDR3, as DNA: TGTGCCAGCAGCTTGGGGACAGGCGGCGGCAATCAGCCCCAGCATTTT. It codes for CASSLGTGGGNQPQHF.

The chain joins TRBV11-2 to TRBJ1-5, with TRBD1 as a possible D gene (5 bases). The CDR3 has 14 residues. In germline, CDR1 is SGHAT, CDR2 FQNNGV. Trimming stripped 6 bases from V and 0 bases from J, with 9 bases between. The CDR3 sequence is CASRQTDSNQPQHF. In nucleotides, the CDR3 is TGTGCCAGCAGACAGACAGATAGCAATCAGCCCCAGCATTTT.

The J gene is TRBJ2-3, the V gene TRBV27, with TRBD2 identical over 9 bases. The germline V gene encodes CDR1 MNHEY and CDR2 SMNVEV (reference sequence). With V trimmed by 0 bases and J by 5 bases, 3 bases remained unmatched. The CDR3 loop spans 15 amino acids. CDR3 sequence reads: CASSLSALAGDTQYF. CDR3 in DNA: TGTGCCAGCAGTTTATCGGCACTAGCGGGAGATACGCAGTATTTT.

The gene calls are TRBV7-2 and TRBJ2-1; 8 bases agree with TRBD1. The CDR3 covers 13 residues. Germline V lookup: CDR1 SGHTA, CDR2 FQGNSA. J lost 7 bases, V lost 4 bases, and 3 bases had no gene match. The CDR3 protein is CASSSDRGNEQFF. For the CDR3, the DNA is TGTGCCAGCAGCTCAGACAGGGGTAATGAGCAGTTCTTC.

This sequence joins TRBV21-1 and TRBJ2-1; the tabulated D call, TRBD2, remains unverified against the DNA. TRBV21-1 is a known pseudogene. The CDR3 consists of 13 residues. CDR3 bases: TGTGCCAGCAGCAACCGCTCATACGGTTTTCAATTCTTC. Translating it yields CASSNRSYGFQFF.

The J gene is TRBJ2-1, the V gene TRBV7-9, with a possible D match to TRBD2 (6 bases). The length of the CDR3 is 16 residues. The germline V gene encodes CDR1 SEHNR and CDR2 FQNEAQ (reference sequence). Trimming pared 4 bases from V and 6 bases from J, leaving 19 bases between. The CDR3 sequence: CASSSLGLGRGNEQFF. In nucleotides, the CDR3 is TGTGCCAGCAGCTCCTTGGGGCTTGGGCGGGGCAATGAGCAGTTCTTC. Based on the CDR3 plus reference TRBV7-9 and TRBJ2-1, the full variable domain is DTGVSQNPRHKITKRGQNVTFRCDPISEHNRLYWYRQTLGQGPEFLTYFQNEAQLEKSRLLSDRFSAERPKGSFSTLEIQRTEQGDSAMYLCASSSLGLGRGNEQFFGPGTRLTVL.

The gene calls are TRBV11-2 and TRBJ2-7, with 13 bases fitting TRBD2. Germline CDR1 and CDR2: SGHAT and FQNNGV. The CDR3 covers 16 residues. The J segment lost 4 bases and the V segment lost 6 bases, leaving 9 bases of the junction unmatched. The CDR3 is CASSPGTSGTEYEQYV. In nucleotides, the CDR3 is TGTGCCAGCAGTCCAGGGACTAGCGGGACAGAATACGAGCAGTACGTC.

The chain is built from TRBV4-2 and TRBJ1-4, with D possibly TRBD1 on 5 matching bases. The germline V and J ends were trimmed by 0 bases and 0 bases, with 11 bases remaining between them. CDR1 and CDR2 from the germline V gene are LGHNA and YNFKEQ. CDR3 length: 17 amino acids. The CDR3 sequence is CASSQEYRTSTNEKLFF. The CDR3 DNA reads as TGTGCCAGCAGCCAAGAATATAGGACATCAACTAATGAAAAACTGTTTTTT.

The chain carries TRBV14 and TRBJ2-3; D gene unclear. The CDR3 runs to 13 residues. Germline V CDR1 and CDR2: SGHDN, FVKESK. V gave up 4 bases and J gave up 4 bases, with 9 bases separating them. CDR3 loop: CASSPPAPDTQYF. In DNA, the CDR3 is TGTGCCAGCAGCCCCCCCGCGCCAGATACGCAGTATTTT.

This sequence joins TRBV7-9 and TRBJ1-1, with D possibly TRBD1 on 6 matching bases. There are 15 residues in the CDR3. The ends were cut back, 1 base at V and 2 bases at J, with 11 bases in the middle. The V gene's germline CDR1 is SEHNR and CDR2 FQNEAQ (reference sequence). For the CDR3, the DNA is TGTGCCAGCAGCTTAGAACAGGGAAGAAACACTGAAGCTTTCTTT. Protein sequence: CASSLEQGRNTEAFF.

The CDR3 bases are TGTGCCAGCAGCAGCTGGACAGGGCTTACAACTAATGAAAAACTGTTTTTT. It translates to CASSSWTGLTTNEKLFF. The chain has TRBV13 and TRBJ1-4, with 8 bases that match TRBD1. From germline, CDR1 is PRHDT and CDR2 FYEKMQ (reference sequence). This CDR3 has 17 amino acids. V was pared by 5 bases and J by 0 bases, with 8 bases of the junction left unmatched.

There are a few counts of this clone. DNA of the CDR3: TGTGCCAGCAGCAGAAGGGACTTATCCCCGGATACGCAGTATTTT. It is translated as CASSRRDLSPDTQYF. The chain links TRBV27 to TRBJ2-3; tentative D call: TRBD2 (6 bases). The germline CDR1 and CDR2 sequences are MNHEY and SMNVEV (reference sequence). This CDR3 comprises 15 residues. Trimming took 6 bases from V and 6 from J, leaving 19 bases between them.

This chain joins TRBV27 and TRBJ2-2, with 15 bases lining up with TRBD2. The J segment lost 0 bases and the V segment lost 2 bases, leaving 13 bases of the junction unmatched. The CDR3 length is 22 residues. Germline V CDR1 and CDR2: MNHEY, SMNVEV (reference sequence). The CDR3 protein is CASSLRTIRTSGRAANTGELFF. The CDR3 coding sequence is TGTGCCAGCAGTTTACGAACAATACGGACTAGCGGGAGGGCCGCGAACACCGGGGAGCTGTTTTTT.

The chain employs TRBV10-3 and TRBJ2-7; 8 bases match TRBD1. J lost 7 bases, V lost 11 bases, and 16 bases had no gene match. Per the germline V gene, CDR1 is ENHRY and CDR2 is SYGVKD. The CDR3 is 14 amino acids. CDR3 loop: CAHHLDRGWSEQYF. CDR3 sequence (DNA): TGTGCCCACCACCTCGACAGGGGTTGGAGTGAGCAGTACTTC.

This sequence joins TRBV6-1 and TRBJ1-2, with 8 bases fitting TRBD1. The germline V gene encodes CDR1 MNHNS and CDR2 SASEGT. There are 15 residues in the CDR3. The V and J ends lost 3 bases and 3 bases, in that order; junction bases with no gene match: 6. CDR3 nucleotides: TGTGCCAGCAGTGAGTGGACAGGGACGGACTATGGCTACACCTTC. It specifies CASSEWTGTDYGYTF.